This T cell receptor beta chain came from a study of blood T cell repertoires in COVID-19 (TCRdb year 2020). Regarding the research as a whole: Collaborator samples came from the United States, Italy and Spain and covered acute and convalescent phases of COVID-19. The material from the prospective study consisted of cDNA or gDNA derived from T cells, B-cell-depleted T cells, or PBMCs. Subjects who had been exposed to COVID-19, were actively infected with it, or had recovered from it provided the deeply sampled blood TCRbeta repertoires that made up the dataset. The repertoires were released in a freely available public database meant as a resource for research on the immune response to SARS-CoV-2. Samples came from the ongoing ImmuneRACE study (first 160 participants) plus 1,254 subjects from 6 global collaborators. The sample metadata nearly always contained a de-identified subject ID, COVID-19 status, age in years and sex. HLA class I and class II types, where available, came from metadata supplied by the sample provider rather than from assay-based typing.

Whole blood was collected in K2EDTA tubes by collaborating institutions according to the institutions' own protocols. For TCRbeta analysis, collaborators shipped samples as frozen whole blood, isolated PBMCs, or DNA extracted from either of those sample types. The CDR3 contains 16 residues, cysteine and phenylalanine counted. CDR3 DNA only is kept here, 48 bases in frame from base 1. Taken from the germline V gene, the CDR1 and CDR2 loops are SGDLS and YYNGEE. Cut back by 8 bases and 0 bases, the V and J ends lie 15 bases apart. TCRbeta CDR3 regions were amplified from genomic DNA by means of the immunoSEQ Assay, a bias-controlled multiplex PCR. Concerning the study's data processing: The number of nucleated cells in each sample was estimated by amplification of reference gene primers within the assay. To quantify the absolute abundance of each unique TCRbeta CDR3 rearrangement, sequence reads were collapsed and filtered. Productive Simpson clonality was computed per sample as the square root of Simpson's diversity index over productive rearrangements. Sourced from immuneACCESS, this table was stored by TCRdb with only in-frame sequences that have V and J called. A share of the clones is absent; for the studies checked, an unresolved V gene accounts for under half, and the remainder has no known explanation. V, J and clone size were drawn from that table, and D and trimming were deduced from the DNA. In this sample the table shows 120,000 to 150,000 clones, approximately 89% of which occur a single time. The ten largest clonotypes hold around 1.6% of the sample.

Overall study outcomes, separate from this receptor: The quantity of clinical and demographic metadata differed by source and by participant and was supplied without curation.

Worth noting for this clone: Its target antigen remains unknown. The sample holds no much larger clone one base away, and base qualities are not on file.

The sample was peripheral blood. The clonotype comes from a human donor in a cohort sampled during active COVID-19. Rearrangement joined TRBV9 to TRBJ2-6, with the D gene uncertain. The sequenced DNA: TGTGCCAGTCAGAAGAACAGATACTCTGGGGCCAACGTCCTGACTTTC. It translates to CASQKNRYSGANVLTF.